Listed below are T cell receptor beta chains from one sample, sequenced in a study of control samples from healthy donors and cancer patients. The table came from immunoSEQ multiplex PCR; TCRdb's copy has only in-frame clones and leaves some out. The sample carries roughly 170,000 clones, 93% recorded once. The sequenced sample was blood. The source is a woman aged 55-69 years in good health. Each CDR3 is given with its conserved first and last residue. The D gene is left open where the match is weak. Clone size is shown for a subset of rows, as once, few, many or a class of expanded clone.

V gene	D gene	clone size	J gene	CDR3 protein	CDR3 DNA
TRBV6-6	-	once	TRBJ1-2	CASRSNYGYTF	TGTGCCAGCAGGTCTAACTATGGCTACACCTTC
TRBV3-1/TRBV3-2	-	-	TRBJ2-6	CASSQSQTSSGANVLTF	TGTGCCAGCAGCCAATCACAGACAAGCTCTGGGGCCAACGTCCTGACTTTC
TRBV6-5	TRBD1	-	TRBJ2-5	CASRPGGAGETQYF	TGTGCCAGCAGGCCAGGGGGCGCGGGTGAGACCCAGTACTTC
TRBV19	TRBD1	-	TRBJ1-4	CASSKNRGEKLFF	TGTGCCAGTAGTAAGAACAGGGGTGAAAAACTGTTTTTT
TRBV20-1	-	-	TRBJ2-3	CSAMTTDTQYF	TGCAGTGCTATGACCACAGATACGCAGTATTTT
TRBV30	-	-	TRBJ1-2	CAWSVPGWGYTF	TGTGCCTGGAGTGTCCCAGGGTGGGGCTACACCTTC
TRBV2	TRBD2	-	TRBJ2-5	CASSILGPGLAGAGGTQYF	TGTGCCAGCAGTATTCTAGGTCCGGGACTAGCGGGTGCGGGCGGGACCCAGTACTTC
TRBV19	-	-	TRBJ1-1	CASKTYSGGGDVNTEAFF	TGTGCCAGTAAAACCTACTCTGGTGGTGGGGACGTGAACACTGAAGCTTTCTTT
TRBV7-8	-	-	TRBJ1-3	CASSLAGPGNTIYF	TGTGCCAGCAGCTTAGCAGGGCCTGGAAACACCATATATTTT
TRBV10-3	-	-	TRBJ1-1	CAIREGLGAFF	TGTGCCATCAGAGAAGGCCTAGGGGCTTTCTTT
TRBV3-1/TRBV3-2	-	-	TRBJ2-5	CASSQYSLETQYF	TGTGCCAGCAGCCAATATAGTTTAGAGACCCAGTACTTC
TRBV5-4	TRBD2	-	TRBJ2-2	CASGAGASGDFTGELFF	TGTGCCAGTGGCGCCGGGGCTAGCGGGGATTTCACCGGGGAGCTGTTTTTT